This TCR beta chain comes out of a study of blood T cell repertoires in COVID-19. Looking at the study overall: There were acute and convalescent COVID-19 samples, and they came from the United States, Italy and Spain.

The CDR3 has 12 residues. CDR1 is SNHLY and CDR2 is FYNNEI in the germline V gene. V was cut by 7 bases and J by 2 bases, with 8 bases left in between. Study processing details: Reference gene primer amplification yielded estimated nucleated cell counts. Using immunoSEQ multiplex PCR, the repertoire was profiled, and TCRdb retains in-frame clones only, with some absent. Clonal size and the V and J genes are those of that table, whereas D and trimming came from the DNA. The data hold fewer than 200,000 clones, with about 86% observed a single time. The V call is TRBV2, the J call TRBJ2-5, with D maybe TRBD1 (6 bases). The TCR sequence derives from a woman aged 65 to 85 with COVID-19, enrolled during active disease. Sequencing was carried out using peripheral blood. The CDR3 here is CASKGGQETQYF. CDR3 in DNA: TGTGCCAGCAAAGGGGGACAAGAGACCCAGTACTTC.